This T cell receptor beta chain was sequenced for a study of blood T cells in healthy people across ages (dated by TCRdb to about 2015). Regarding the complete study: In model experiments, roughly one uniquely barcoded TCR beta cDNA molecule per two T cells was captured by template switching. The study analyzed two additional independent replicas of 1 million unique cDNA reads from the same blood draw for two donors, one aged 18 to 30 and one aged 80 or older. The donors were split into four age groups: young (average around 15 years), middle-aged (roughly 40), aged (approximately 60) and long-lived (approximately 80). Age-related changes in TCR beta repertoire diversity were measured in the study by deep sequencing normalized with unique cDNA molecular identifiers.

V is pruned by 4 bases and J by 6 bases, leaving 3 bases of the junction without a gene match. Inclusive of the bounding cysteine and phenylalanine, the CDR3 is 13 residues long. The retained sequence is limited to the CDR3, 39 bases, with the frame set at the first base. Reading the germline V gene gives CDR1 MDHEN and CDR2 SYDVKM. Systemically healthy Caucasian individuals from Russia, 35 to 50 in total and aged roughly 6 to 100 years, were included as donors. Each donor gave ten milliliters of peripheral blood, drawn into EDTA-treated Vacutainer tubes. Ficoll-Paque density-gradient centrifugation was used to isolate PBMCs, with at least 6 million per sample. Trizol reagent was used to extract total RNA from PBMCs, with at least 6 micrograms per sample. Naive CD45RAhigh/CD27high T cell percentages were measured by flow cytometry on a PBMC aliquot from every donor. Worth noting for this clonotype: What antigen it recognizes has not been identified. Nothing much larger sits one base from this clone, and base qualities are not available.

The library came from 5' RACE. Instrument used: Illumina HiSeq 2500. The second PCR ran for about 6 to 12 cycles and used a J-beta primer mix along with a sample-barcoded 5' primer. A unique molecular identifier was introduced onto each TCR beta cDNA molecule by a template-switch 5' adaptor carrying 12 random nucleotides. Each sample yielded at least 3 million CDR3-containing paired-end reads. All of the RNA was converted into first-strand cDNA using the Mint cDNA synthesis kit, with a TRBC-specific oligonucleotide serving as the primer. All cDNA was treated with uracil-DNA glycosylase and then went through a first 18-cycle PCR with the universal primers M1SS and BC2_uni_R. As for how the authors treated the data: Each sample was normalized by randomly selecting 1 million high-quality reads, each carrying a distinct molecular identifier. Reads with shared molecular identifiers were discarded instead of being binned into consensus sequences. MiTCR, run with a Q25 quality threshold and the strictest error-elimination algorithm, handled CDR3 identification, clonotype clustering and error correction. A nonparametric unseen species model with Euler transformation was used to estimate a lower bound on total TCR beta diversity. The public reads were quality trimmed at Q25 with fastp and then assembled into clones with MiXCR by TCRdb, keeping productive beta chains. One record per CDR3 amino acid sequence lists the most common genes and DNA. It is TCRdb's table, rather than the study itself, that gives the V and J calls and clone size. Here the sample has approximately 580,000 distinct CDR3 sequences; nearly 25% occur a single time. The ten largest clonotypes hold less than 9% of the sample.

Summary of the overall study and its limitations: Total diversity estimates from one million sequenced T cells were considered lower bounds and underestimates. There was a strong correlation between observed TCR beta diversity and the percentage of naive T cells measured by flow cytometry. The long-lived group showed more naive CD4+ T cells, fewer expanded clones and increased TCR diversity than the aged group, suggesting age selection. Observed TCR beta diversity per million T cells fell roughly linearly with age, and a significant reduction was already apparent by age roughly 40. Since profiling was done on bulk unsorted PBMCs, naive and antigen-experienced compartments could not be conclusively compared. Donor CMV infection status was unknown, potentially confounding age-related changes in expanded clonotypes.

These sequences were also reported in another study, on T cells of mothers and their children. From that second study: Nine systemically healthy Caucasian individuals served as donors, namely three mothers together with their six children. cDNA synthesis consumed the entire amount of extracted RNA, loaded at 1.5 ug RNA in each 15 ul reaction. In the second PCR, the M1S primer introduced both the sample barcodes and 2-4 random nucleotides. Over 9.5 million TCR beta CDR3 reads were obtained for each mother, and approximately 3 million reads were obtained for each child. TCR recombination output is similarly shaped by thymic selection in related and unrelated pairs, with a minor effect exerted by inherited differences. Related mother-child pairs always showed normalized repertoire overlap that was slightly higher than in unrelated mother-child pairs, though the difference was never significant. With a sensitivity of 90 to 100 clones per million clonotypes, no persistent microchimeric T cell clones were detected. The study used deep NGS to compare TCR beta repertoires of mothers and children, seeking features distinguishing related mother-child pairs from unrelated individuals. The mean age was roughly 40 +/- 4 years for the mothers and about 12 +/- 4 years for the children. After adapter ligation with NEBNext reagents, the libraries were sequenced on Illumina HiSeq 2000 with 100+100 nt paired-end reads. Mother and child libraries were prepared a month apart and sequenced in separate runs to prevent cross-contamination. Between roughly 500,000 and 2,300,000 distinct TCR beta clonotypes were identified per donor. Naive TCR beta clonotypes were estimated from low-frequency clonotypes matched to each donor's FACS-determined naive share, without sorting.

Sequences were obtained from blood. Rearrangement joined TRBV28 to TRBJ1-2; the junction holds 9 bases that match TRBD1. This receptor was taken from a boy between 10 and 17 years old in good health. The CDR3 is CASSWDRVDGYTF. The nucleotide sequence reads TGTGCCAGCAGTTGGGACAGGGTGGATGGCTACACCTTC.